The 7 T cell receptor beta chains in this list originate from one sample, sequenced in a study of cytomegalovirus exposure and HLA in healthy donors. Profiling relied on immunoSEQ multiplex PCR, and the TCRdb table lists in-frame clones only, not all of them. This table holds some 70,000 clones, more than 85% found once. The sequenced sample was PBMCs. The receptors here all came from a woman in her late teens or twenties in good health and CMV-seronegative.

This chain joins TRBV11-2 and TRBJ1-4; D gene ambiguous. CDR1 is SGHAT and CDR2 is FQNNGV in the germline V gene. V lost 5 bases, J lost 7 bases, and 17 bases lay in between. The CDR3 length is 15 residues. The CDR3 spells CASSLHDETAEKLFF. CDR3 nucleotide sequence: TGTGCCAGCAGCCTGCATGACGAGACTGCTGAAAAACTGTTTTTT.

The chain recombines TRBV18 with TRBJ1-1; 8 positions agree with TRBD1. The V and J ends lost 5 bases and 4 bases, in that order; junction bases with no gene match: 6. Germline CDR1 and CDR2: KGHSH and LQKENI. CDR3 length: 14 amino acids. The CDR3 bases are TGTGCCAGCTCAACGACAGGGGACGCCACTGAAGCTTTCTTT. Translating gives CASSTTGDATEAFF.

The V and J genes are TRBV19 and TRBJ1-2; 7 bases line up with TRBD1. The CDR3 runs 16 residues. The germline gives CDR1 LNHDA, CDR2 SQIVND (reference sequence). Unmatched junction bases numbered 17, after V lost 9 bases and J lost 4 bases. The CDR3 is CASTTDGQATSYGYTF. CDR3 DNA: TGTGCCAGCACGACTGACGGACAGGCAACCAGCTATGGCTACACCTTC.

CDR3 coding DNA: TGCAGCGTTGATCTTAGCGGGAGAGAGACCCAGTACTTC. Its translation: CSVDLSGRETQYF. The chain couples TRBV29-1 to TRBJ2-5; TRBD2 aligns across 9 bases. CDR3 size: 13 residues. In germline, CDR1 is SQVTM, CDR2 ANQGSEA. V trimming: 3 bases; J trimming: 4 bases; junction bases outside the gene matches: 3.

The gene calls are TRBV30 and TRBJ1-2; 8 bases align to TRBD1. The germline V gene has CDR1 GTSNPN and CDR2 SVGIG (reference sequence). V lost 0 bases and J lost 5; bases outside the gene matches: 2. The CDR3 contains 13 residues. CDR3 protein: CAWSVDREYGYTF. CDR3 DNA: TGTGCCTGGAGTGTGGACAGGGAATATGGCTACACCTTC.

This clone came up a few times. The V call is TRBV4-3, the J call TRBJ2-1; D may be TRBD2 (6 bases). Trimming pared 0 bases from V and 5 bases from J, leaving 11 bases between. The CDR3 loop spans 15 amino acids. The germline V gene encodes CDR1 LGHNA and CDR2 YSLEER. The CDR3 sequence: CASSQDLQRDNEQFF. In DNA form, the CDR3 reads TGCGCCAGCAGCCAAGATCTCCAGCGGGACAATGAGCAGTTCTTC.

The chain is built from TRBV18 and TRBJ1-5; TRBD1 matches 9 bases. The CDR3 covers 16 residues. The germline V gene has CDR1 KGHSH and CDR2 LQKENI. V gave up 5 bases and J gave up 1 base; unmatched junction bases: 6. The CDR3 sequence: CASSATGGRSNQPQHF. In DNA form, the CDR3 reads TGTGCCAGCTCAGCGACAGGGGGTAGGAGCAATCAGCCCCAGCATTTT.